What follows are 22 T cell receptor beta chains derived from one specimen sequenced in a study of OX40 agonist ivuxolimab in advanced cancers. Method: immunoSEQ multiplex PCR; TCRdb's copy keeps in-frame clones and lacks some. The table has more than 75,000 clones, about 86% seen once. This specimen was CD4+ or CD8+ T cells sorted from blood, taken in a trial of the OX40 agonist ivuxolimab. Receptors originate from an adult with an advanced solid tumor such as melanoma, head and neck, liver or kidney cancer.

This chain links TRBV4-1 with TRBJ2-7; D is perhaps TRBD2 (5 bases). The CDR3 spans 15 residues. V gave up 2 bases and J gave up 7 bases, with 18 bases separating them. The germline CDR1 and CDR2 sequences are MGHRA and YSYEKL. CDR3 loop: CASSQPPGFFGEQYF. CDR3 nucleotides: TGCGCCAGCAGCCAACCCCCGGGGTTCTTTGGGGAGCAGTACTTC.

The count of this clone is one. The gene calls are TRBV19 and TRBJ1-1, with TRBD1 as a possible D gene (5 bases). CDR1 and CDR2 (germline): LNHDA, SQIVND (reference sequence). Trimming removed 5 bases at V and 10 bases at J, with 17 bases between. The CDR3 runs to 13 residues. The CDR3 reads CASSSRAPSLAFF. The CDR3 bases are TGTGCCAGTAGTTCCAGGGCCCCAAGCTTAGCTTTCTTT.

The chain joins TRBV7-9 to TRBJ2-7, with D maybe TRBD1 (6 bases). The germline V gene has CDR1 SEHNR and CDR2 FQNEAQ (reference sequence). Trimming cost V 7 bases and J 0 bases, with 16 bases left between them. There are 15 residues in the CDR3. In DNA form, the CDR3 reads TGTGCCAGCACCGAAGGATGGGGGCTCTCCTACGAGCAGTACTTC. Protein: CASTEGWGLSYEQYF.

V gene TRBV11-3 combines with J gene TRBJ2-1; TRBD1 is a possible D gene (5 bases). Trimming pared 4 bases from V and 1 base from J, leaving 11 bases between. There are 15 residues in the CDR3. Looked up from germline, CDR1 is SGHNT and CDR2 is YENEEA. The CDR3 protein is CASSSVQGSYNEQFF. CDR3 DNA sequence: TGTGCCAGCAGCTCCGTCCAGGGATCCTACAATGAGCAGTTCTTC. Using reference TRBV11-3 and TRBJ2-1 for the parts outside the CDR3, the full variable domain is EAGVVQSPRYKIIEKKQPVAFWCNPISGHNTLYWYLQNLGQGPELLIRYENEEAVDDSQLPKDRFSAERLKGVDSTLKIQPAELGDSAVYLCASSSVQGSYNEQFFGPGTRLTVL.

The rearrangement uses TRBV6-5 and TRBJ1-2; possibly TRBD1 for D (5 bases). This CDR3 region has 16 residues. The V end lost 0 bases, the J end lost 4 bases, and 15 bases lay between the germline ends. From germline, CDR1 is MNHEY and CDR2 SVGAGI. CDR3 sequence: CASSYSGRGLGYGYTF. CDR3 bases: TGTGCCAGCAGTTACTCTGGTAGGGGATTAGGCTATGGCTACACCTTC.

This chain links TRBV6-4 with TRBJ1-4; 12 bases are shared with TRBD1. CDR1 and CDR2 (germline): MRHNA, SNTAGT. The junction had 8 bases not matched to a gene; V was cut back by 5 bases and J by 7 bases. The CDR3 totals 16 residues. CDR3 amino acids: CASSPGTGGSSEKLFF. Here the CDR3 DNA reads TGTGCCAGCAGTCCCGGGACAGGGGGCAGTAGTGAAAAACTGTTTTTT.

With respect to this clone: Other nucleotide sequences from this sample produce the same CDR3. The chain links TRBV11-2 to TRBJ2-7; 8 nucleotides agree with TRBD1. There are 15 residues in the CDR3. Germline assignment: CDR1 SGHAT and CDR2 FQNNGV. The J segment lost 3 bases and the V segment lost 0 bases, leaving 4 bases of the junction unmatched. CDR3 residues: CASSLDFGTGYEQYF. The CDR3 region has the DNA TGTGCCAGCAGCTTAGACTTTGGGACAGGCTACGAGCAGTACTTC.

This chain joins TRBV4-2 and TRBJ1-2; D is unresolved. The V gene lost 1 base and the J gene lost 8 bases, with 23 bases spanning the gap. The CDR3 sequence is 17 residues long. Per germline, CDR1 LGHNA and CDR2 YNFKEQ. As DNA, the CDR3 is TGTGCCAGCAGCCAAGGCCCCGTTCGACGCGGGCCCGAAGGCTACACCTTC. This translates into CASSQGPVRRGPEGYTF.

The J gene is TRBJ1-1, the V gene TRBV10-3, with D unresolved. From germline, CDR1 is ENHRY and CDR2 SYGVKD. Between the trimmed V and J ends, which lost 6 bases and 3 bases, there was a span of 11 bases. This CDR3 has 13 residues. DNA of the CDR3: TGTGCCATCAGCCCTCGGTGGGACACTGAAGCTTTCTTT. It is translated as CAISPRWDTEAFF.

V is TRBV11-2 and J is TRBJ2-7; D is possibly TRBD2 (6 bases). The CDR3 has 16 residues. V was clipped by 1 base and J by 1 base, with 14 bases between them. The V gene's germline CDR1 is SGHAT and CDR2 FQNNGV. The CDR3 loop reads CASSLGGTGSSYEQYF. CDR3 nucleotides: TGTGCCAGCAGCTTAGGCGGGACGGGAAGTTCCTACGAGCAGTACTTC.

This chain connects TRBV5-1 to TRBJ2-7; 13 bases align to TRBD2. This CDR3 has 17 amino acids. The germline gives CDR1 SGHRS, CDR2 YFSETQ. With V trimmed by 2 bases and J by 0 bases, 5 bases remained unmatched. The CDR3 is CASSFRTSGGGSYEQYF. In DNA form, the CDR3 reads TGCGCCAGCAGCTTCCGGACTAGCGGGGGTGGCTCCTACGAGCAGTACTTC.

The J gene is TRBJ1-2, the V gene TRBV10-3; D remains unclear. There are 13 residues in the CDR3. Trimming took off 2 bases at V and 4 bases at J, with 8 bases between the two ends. CDR1 and CDR2 (germline): ENHRY, SYGVKD. CDR3: CAISENGVYGYTF. The DNA of the CDR3 is TGTGCCATCAGTGAGAACGGCGTCTATGGCTACACCTTC.

This clone was found once. V gene TRBV5-4 combines with J gene TRBJ1-1; no clear D. CDR3 length equals 14 residues. V was shortened by 5 bases and J by 0 bases, with 11 bases between the two germline ends. The germline V gene encodes CDR1 SGHNT and CDR2 YYREEE (reference sequence). The DNA of the CDR3 is TGTGCCAGCAGGGGTGAGAGGTTGAACACTGAAGCTTTCTTT. It yields the protein CASRGERLNTEAFF.

The rearrangement uses TRBV6-4 and TRBJ2-1, with 8 bases matching TRBD2. V dropped 3 bases and J dropped 8; count of bases not matched to a gene: 9. CDR3 length equals 15 residues. Germline V CDR1 and CDR2: MRHNA, SNTAGT. CDR3 bases: TGTGCCAGCAGTGAAGTGAGCGGGAGTAGGGATGAGCAGTTCTTC. Residues: CASSEVSGSRDEQFF.

The J gene is TRBJ2-7, the V gene TRBV5-1; unclear D gene. Per germline, CDR1 SGHRS and CDR2 YFSETQ. The CDR3 contains 14 residues. V lost 0 bases and J lost 0, with 7 bases in between. The chain's CDR3 is CASSLAPGSYEQYF. The CDR3 DNA reads as TGCGCCAGCAGCTTGGCCCCGGGCTCCTACGAGCAGTACTTC.

The chain links TRBV4-2 to TRBJ1-4; D might be TRBD1 (5 bases). Trimming removed 0 bases from V and 7 bases from J, with 12 bases in between. This CDR3 contains 15 residues. CDR1 is LGHNA, CDR2 YNFKEQ, per germline. The CDR3 DNA is TGTGCCAGCAGCCAAGAGGGGGGGAGAGCTGAAAAACTGTTTTTT. The encoded protein is CASSQEGGRAEKLFF.

The chain has TRBV7-6 and TRBJ1-2; D remains ambiguous. CDR1 is SGHVS, CDR2 FNYEAQ, per germline. Deletions cut 4 bases from V and 5 bases from J, with 11 bases between. CDR3 size: 13 residues. The CDR3 DNA sequence: TGTGCCAGCAGCTCCAGCTGGGTTTATGGCTACACCTTC. It is translated as CASSSSWVYGYTF. Variable domain in full (rest from reference TRBV7-6 and TRBJ1-2): GAGVSQSPRYKVTKRGQDVALRCDPISGHVSLYWYRQALGQGPEFLTYFNYEAQQDKSGLPNDRFSAERPEGSISTLTIQRTEQRDSAMYRCASSSSWVYGYTFGSGTRLTVV.

The CDR3 nucleotides are TGTGCCAGCAGCTCTGGACGGAACCAAGAGACCCAGTACTTC. Residues: CASSSGRNQETQYF. The genes are TRBV11-1 and TRBJ2-5; no firm D call. The CDR3 spans 14 residues. Germline loops: CDR1 SGHAT, CDR2 FQDESV (reference sequence). V was clipped by 4 bases and J by 0 bases, with 9 bases between them.

The chain couples TRBV5-1 to TRBJ1-1; D is possibly TRBD1 (6 bases). V was shortened by 7 bases and J by 5 bases, with 18 bases between the two germline ends. Germline-derived CDR1 and CDR2 are SGHRS and YFSETQ. The length of the CDR3 is 14 residues. CDR3 sequence: CASGSGDKGTEAFF. As DNA, the CDR3 is TGCGCCAGCGGCTCAGGGGATAAGGGGACTGAAGCTTTCTTT.

This clone was detected only a few times. The chain joins TRBV5-6 to TRBJ2-6; D gene uncertain. V dropped 3 bases and J dropped 6 bases, with 7 bases sitting between them. Germline values: CDR1 SGHDT, CDR2 YYEEEE. The CDR3 is 13 residues long. DNA of the CDR3: TGTGCCAGCAGCTCCCTGCAGGCCAACGTCCTGACTTTC. This codes for CASSSLQANVLTF. Full variable domain (missing parts from reference TRBV5-6 and TRBJ2-6): DAGVTQSPTHLIKTRGQQVTLRCSPKSGHDTVSWYQQALGQGPQFIFQYYEEEERQRGNFPDRFSGHQFPNYSSELNVNALLLGDSALYLCASSSLQANVLTFGAGSRLTVL.

The J gene is TRBJ2-2, the V gene TRBV7-3; a possible D gene is TRBD1 (6 bases). Trimming took off 1 base at V and 7 bases at J, with 13 bases between the two ends. Germline V gene sequence: CDR1 SGHTA, CDR2 FQGTGA. This CDR3 is 15 amino acids long. This CDR3 is CASSLNIQGFGELFF. In DNA form, the CDR3 reads TGTGCCAGCAGCTTAAACATACAGGGATTCGGGGAGCTGTTTTTT.

The chain's CDR3 is CASSPLADQFF. The CDR3 DNA follows: TGTGCCAGCAGTCCCCTAGCGGATCAGTTCTTC. J is TRBJ2-1 and V is TRBV6-1, with TRBD2 identical over 7 bases. CDR1 is MNHNS, CDR2 SASEGT, per germline. This CDR3 contains 11 residues. J lost 13 bases, V lost 5 bases, and 5 bases had no gene match.